This TCR beta chain was obtained from a study of T cell responses to AZD1222 COVID-19 vaccine. Only in-frame clones appear in the TCRdb table, and some are missing; sequencing was by immunoSEQ multiplex PCR. Here the sample spans about 55,000 clones, roughly 85% being singletons. Trimming pared 7 bases from V and 2 bases from J, leaving 12 bases between. Looked up from germline, CDR1 is LGHDT and CDR2 is YNNKEL (reference sequence). CDR3 size: 13 residues. Sequencing was performed on peripheral blood, taken on day 0 of AZD1222 vaccination. This receptor was obtained from an adult in good health. The chain is built from TRBV3-1 (or the pseudogene TRBV3-2) and TRBJ2-7; a possible D gene is TRBD2 (5 bases). The CDR3 is CASTLSGAYEQYF. The CDR3 nucleotides are TGTGCCAGCACTCTCTCCGGGGCCTACGAGCAGTACTTC.